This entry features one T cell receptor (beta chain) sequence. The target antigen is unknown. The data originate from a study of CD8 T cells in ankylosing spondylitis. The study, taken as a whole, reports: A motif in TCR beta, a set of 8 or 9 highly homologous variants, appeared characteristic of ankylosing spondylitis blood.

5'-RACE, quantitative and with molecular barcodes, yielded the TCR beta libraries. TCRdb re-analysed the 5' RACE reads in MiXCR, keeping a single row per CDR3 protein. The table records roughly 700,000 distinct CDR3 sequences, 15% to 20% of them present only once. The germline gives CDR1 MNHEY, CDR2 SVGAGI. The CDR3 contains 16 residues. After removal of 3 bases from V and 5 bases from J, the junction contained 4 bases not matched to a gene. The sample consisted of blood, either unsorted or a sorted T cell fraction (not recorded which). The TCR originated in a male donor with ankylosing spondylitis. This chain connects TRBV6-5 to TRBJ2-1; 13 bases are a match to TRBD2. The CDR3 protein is CASSYVGLAGDNEQFF. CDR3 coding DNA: TGTGCCAGCAGTTATGTAGGACTAGCGGGAGACAATGAGCAGTTCTTC.